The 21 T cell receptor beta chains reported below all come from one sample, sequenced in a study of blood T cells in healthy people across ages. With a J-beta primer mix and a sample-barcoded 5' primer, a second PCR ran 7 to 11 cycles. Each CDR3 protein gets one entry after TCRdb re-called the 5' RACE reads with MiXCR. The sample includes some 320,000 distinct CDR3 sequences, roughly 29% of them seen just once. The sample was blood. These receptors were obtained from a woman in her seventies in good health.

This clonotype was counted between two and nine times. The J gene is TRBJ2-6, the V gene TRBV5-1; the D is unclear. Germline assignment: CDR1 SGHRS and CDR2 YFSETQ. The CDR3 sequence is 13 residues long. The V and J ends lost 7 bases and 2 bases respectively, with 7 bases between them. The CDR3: CASQETGANVLTF. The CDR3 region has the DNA TGCGCCAGCCAAGAGACTGGGGCCAACGTCCTGACTTTC.

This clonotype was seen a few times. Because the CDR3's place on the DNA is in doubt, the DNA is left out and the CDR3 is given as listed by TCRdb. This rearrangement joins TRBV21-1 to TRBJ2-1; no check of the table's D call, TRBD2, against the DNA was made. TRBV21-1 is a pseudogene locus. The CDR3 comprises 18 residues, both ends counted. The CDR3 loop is CASSKVASGTSIYNEQFF.

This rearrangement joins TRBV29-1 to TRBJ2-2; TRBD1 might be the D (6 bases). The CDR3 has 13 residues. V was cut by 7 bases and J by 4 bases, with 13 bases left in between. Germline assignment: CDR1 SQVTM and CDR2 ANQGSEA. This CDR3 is CSAQRQATGELFF. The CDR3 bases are TGCAGCGCGCAAAGACAGGCCACCGGGGAGCTGTTTTTT.

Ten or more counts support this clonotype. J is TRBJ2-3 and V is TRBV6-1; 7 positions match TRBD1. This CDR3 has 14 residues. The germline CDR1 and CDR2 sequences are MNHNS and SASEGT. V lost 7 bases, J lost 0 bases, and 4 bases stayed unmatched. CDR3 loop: CASKAGGSTDTQYF. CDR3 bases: TGTGCCAGCAAGGCAGGGGGTAGCACAGATACGCAGTATTTT.

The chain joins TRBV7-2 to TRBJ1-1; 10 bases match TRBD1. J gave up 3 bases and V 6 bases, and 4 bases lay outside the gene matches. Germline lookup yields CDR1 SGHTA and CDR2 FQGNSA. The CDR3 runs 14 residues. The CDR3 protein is CASSRDRGDTEAFF. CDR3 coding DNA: TGTGCCAGCAGTCGGGACAGGGGAGACACTGAAGCTTTCTTT. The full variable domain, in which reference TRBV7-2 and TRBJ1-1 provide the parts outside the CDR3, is GAGVSQSPSNKVTEKGKDVELRCDPISGHTALYWYRQSLGQGLEFLIYFQGNSAPDKSGLPSDRFSAERTGGSVSTLTIQRTQQEDSAVYLCASSRDRGDTEAFFGQGTRLTVV.

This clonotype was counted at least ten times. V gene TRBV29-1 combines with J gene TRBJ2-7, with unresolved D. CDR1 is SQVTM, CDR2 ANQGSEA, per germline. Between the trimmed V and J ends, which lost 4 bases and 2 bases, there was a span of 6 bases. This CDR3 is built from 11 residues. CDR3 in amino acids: CSVASAYEQYF. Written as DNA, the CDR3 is TGCAGCGTTGCGTCAGCCTACGAGCAGTACTTC.

The CDR3 protein is CASSQVVGTGNTIYF. The CDR3 nucleotides are TGTGCCAGCAGCCAAGTCGTCGGGACTGGAAACACCATATATTTT. The chain recombines TRBV4-2 with TRBJ1-3; D is undetermined. The germline gives CDR1 LGHNA, CDR2 YNFKEQ. This CDR3 is 15 amino acids long. V lost 1 base and J 2 bases, leaving 9 bases between the germline ends.

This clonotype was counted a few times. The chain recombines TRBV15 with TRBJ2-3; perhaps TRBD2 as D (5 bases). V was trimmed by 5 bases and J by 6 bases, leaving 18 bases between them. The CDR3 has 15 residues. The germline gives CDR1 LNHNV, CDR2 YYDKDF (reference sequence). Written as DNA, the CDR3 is TGTGCCACCAGCGTTCCCGCGGGTTCGAGGGATACGCAGTATTTT. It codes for CATSVPAGSRDTQYF.

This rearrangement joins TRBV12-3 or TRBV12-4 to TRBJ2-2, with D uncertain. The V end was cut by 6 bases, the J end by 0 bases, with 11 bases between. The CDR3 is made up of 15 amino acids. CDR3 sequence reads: CASSPYPANTGELFF. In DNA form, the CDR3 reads TGTGCCAGCAGCCCCTATCCCGCGAACACCGGGGAGCTGTTTTTT.

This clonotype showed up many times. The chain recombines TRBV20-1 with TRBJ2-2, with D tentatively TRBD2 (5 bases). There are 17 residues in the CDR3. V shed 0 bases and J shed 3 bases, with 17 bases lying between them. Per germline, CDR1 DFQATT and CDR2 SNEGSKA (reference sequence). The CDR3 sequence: CSARDRRKGPDTGELFF. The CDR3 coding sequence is TGCAGTGCTAGAGATCGGAGGAAGGGCCCGGACACCGGGGAGCTGTTTTTT.

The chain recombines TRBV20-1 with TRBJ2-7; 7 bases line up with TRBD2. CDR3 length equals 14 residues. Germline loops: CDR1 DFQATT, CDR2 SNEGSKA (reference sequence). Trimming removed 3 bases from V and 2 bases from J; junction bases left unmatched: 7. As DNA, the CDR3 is TGCAGTGCTAGTCAGGCGGGAGACCCCTACGAGCAGTACTTC. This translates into CSASQAGDPYEQYF.

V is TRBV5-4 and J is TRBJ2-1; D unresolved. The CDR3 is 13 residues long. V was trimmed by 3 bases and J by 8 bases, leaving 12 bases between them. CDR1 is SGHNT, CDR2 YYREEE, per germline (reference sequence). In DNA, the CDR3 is TGTGCCAGCAGCTCGACTGGAGAAGATGAGCAGTTCTTC. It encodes CASSSTGEDEQFF.

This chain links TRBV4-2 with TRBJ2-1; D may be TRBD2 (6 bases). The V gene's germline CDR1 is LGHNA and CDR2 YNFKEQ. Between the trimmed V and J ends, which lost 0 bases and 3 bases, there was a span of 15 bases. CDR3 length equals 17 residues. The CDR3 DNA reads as TGTGCCAGCAGCCAAGAACTCTCGGGAGTAGGCTACAATGAGCAGTTCTTC. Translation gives CASSQELSGVGYNEQFF.

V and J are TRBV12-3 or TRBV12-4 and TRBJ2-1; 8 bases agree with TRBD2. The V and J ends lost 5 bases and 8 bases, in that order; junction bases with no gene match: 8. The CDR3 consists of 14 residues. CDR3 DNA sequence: TGTGCCAGCAGTACTAGCGGACTGGGGTATGAGCAGTTCTTC. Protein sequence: CASSTSGLGYEQFF.

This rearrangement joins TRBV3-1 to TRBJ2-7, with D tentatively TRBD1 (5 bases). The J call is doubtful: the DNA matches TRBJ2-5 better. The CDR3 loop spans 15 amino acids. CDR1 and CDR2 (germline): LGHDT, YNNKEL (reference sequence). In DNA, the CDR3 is TGTGCCAGCAGCCAAGAGTTGGCAGGGCGAGAGACCCAGTACTTC. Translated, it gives CASSQELAGRETQYF.

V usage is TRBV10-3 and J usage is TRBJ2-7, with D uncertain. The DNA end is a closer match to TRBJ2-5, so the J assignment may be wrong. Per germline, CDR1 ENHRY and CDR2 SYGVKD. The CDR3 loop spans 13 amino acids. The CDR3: CAIKGSSAETQYF. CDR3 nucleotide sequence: TGTGCCATCAAAGGCAGTTCCGCAGAGACCCAGTACTTC.

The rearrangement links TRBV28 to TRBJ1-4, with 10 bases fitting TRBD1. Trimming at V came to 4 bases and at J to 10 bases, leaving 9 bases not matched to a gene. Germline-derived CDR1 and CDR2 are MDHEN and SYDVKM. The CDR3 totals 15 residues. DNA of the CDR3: TGTGCCAGCAGTTCCCTGACAGGGGGCGCCGGAAAACTGTTTTTT. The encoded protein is CASSSLTGGAGKLFF.

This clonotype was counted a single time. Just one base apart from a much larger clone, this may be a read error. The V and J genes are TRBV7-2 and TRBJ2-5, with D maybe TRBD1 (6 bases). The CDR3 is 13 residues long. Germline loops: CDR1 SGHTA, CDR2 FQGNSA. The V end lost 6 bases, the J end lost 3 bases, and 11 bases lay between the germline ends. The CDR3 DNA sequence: TGTGCCAGCAGAGGGGCAGGGGAAGAGACCCAGTACTTC. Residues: CASRGAGEETQYF.

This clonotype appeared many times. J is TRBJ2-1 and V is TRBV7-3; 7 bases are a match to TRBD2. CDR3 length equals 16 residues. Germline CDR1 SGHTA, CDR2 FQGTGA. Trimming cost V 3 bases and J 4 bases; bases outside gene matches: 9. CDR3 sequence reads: CASSFTDGRSYNEQFF. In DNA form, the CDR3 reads TGTGCCAGCAGCTTTACGGACGGGAGGTCTTACAATGAGCAGTTCTTC.

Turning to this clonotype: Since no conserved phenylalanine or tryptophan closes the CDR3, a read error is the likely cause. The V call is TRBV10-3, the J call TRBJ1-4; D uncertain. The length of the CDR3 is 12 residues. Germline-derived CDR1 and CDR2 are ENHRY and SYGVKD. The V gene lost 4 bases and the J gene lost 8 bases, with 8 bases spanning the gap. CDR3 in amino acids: CAISARGEKLFV. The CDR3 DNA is TGTGCCATCAGTGCCCGCGGGGAAAAACTGTTTGTT.

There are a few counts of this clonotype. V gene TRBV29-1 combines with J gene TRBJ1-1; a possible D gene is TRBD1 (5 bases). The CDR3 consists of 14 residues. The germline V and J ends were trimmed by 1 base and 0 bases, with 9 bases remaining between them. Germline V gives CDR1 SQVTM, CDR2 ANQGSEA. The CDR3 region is CSVEVGRMNTEAFF. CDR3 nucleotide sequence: TGCAGCGTTGAAGTGGGACGGATGAACACTGAAGCTTTCTTT. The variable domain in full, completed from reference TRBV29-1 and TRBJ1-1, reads SAVISQKPSRDICQRGTSLTIQCQVDSQVTMMFWYRQQPGQSLTLIATANQGSEATYESGFVIDKFPISRPNLTFSTLTVSNMSPEDSSIYLCSVEVGRMNTEAFFGQGTRLTVV.